Presented here are 21 T cell receptor beta chains from one specimen sequenced in a study of blood T cells in healthy people across ages. Through a sample-barcoded 5' primer and a J-beta primer mix, a second PCR was run for roughly 7 to 11 cycles. TCRdb independently ran MiXCR on the 5' RACE reads; one entry per CDR3 protein. The sample includes approximately 1.5 million distinct CDR3 sequences, 34% of them seen just once. The sample taken for sequencing was blood. The receptors derive from a woman aged 25 to 45 in good health.

This clonotype was observed a handful of times. The gene calls are TRBV4-1 and TRBJ2-7, with no clear D. V was shortened by 0 bases and J by 3 bases, with 9 bases between the two germline ends. The germline V gene has CDR1 MGHRA and CDR2 YSYEKL. This CDR3 is 14 amino acids long. The CDR3 reads CASSQEPANYEQYF. CDR3 DNA sequence: TGCGCCAGCAGCCAAGAGCCAGCAAACTACGAGCAGTACTTC.

The rearrangement uses TRBV20-1 and TRBJ2-7; D is undetermined. Germline V gene lookup returns CDR1 DFQATT and CDR2 SNEGSKA (reference sequence). V was cut by 6 bases and J by 0 bases, with 9 bases left in between. The CDR3 extends over 12 amino acids. The CDR3 nucleotides read TGCAGTGCCCCCTTTAGCTCCTACGAGCAGTACTTC. Translating it yields CSAPFSSYEQYF.

This clonotype turned up a few times. The J gene is TRBJ2-1, the V gene TRBV6-2 or TRBV6-3, with 13 bases fitting TRBD2. V lost 5 bases, J lost 4 bases, and 8 bases stayed unmatched. This CDR3 is built from 17 residues. Germline V CDR1 and CDR2: MNHEY, SVGEGT. The CDR3 DNA follows: TGTGCCAGCAGTCAGGGACTAGCGGGATTCTCTTACAATGAGCAGTTCTTC. Protein sequence: CASSQGLAGFSYNEQFF.

V is TRBV3-1 and J is TRBJ2-3, with a tentative D call TRBD1 (8 bases). Germline V gene lookup returns CDR1 LGHDT and CDR2 YNNKEL (reference sequence). CDR3 length: 15 residues. Trimming took 5 bases from V and 5 from J, leaving 17 bases between them. In nucleotides, the CDR3 is TGTGCCAGCAGCTATGGACAGGGACTACAAGATACGCAGTATTTT. Translation: CASSYGQGLQDTQYF.

This chain links TRBV15 with TRBJ1-2; D remains unclear. In germline, CDR1 is LNHNV, CDR2 YYDKDF (reference sequence). Trimming stripped 4 bases from V and 1 base from J, with 7 bases between. This CDR3 comprises 13 residues. The CDR3 sequence is CATSTRDNYGYTF. CDR3 in DNA: TGTGCCACCAGCACGCGGGATAACTATGGCTACACCTTC.

This clonotype was found a few times. The chain links TRBV5-1 to TRBJ2-1; the D gene is possibly TRBD1 (6 bases). This CDR3 comprises 15 residues. V gave up 4 bases and J gave up 7 bases, with 18 bases separating them. Germline loops: CDR1 SGHRS, CDR2 YFSETQ. CDR3 amino acids: CASSVGQPNKNEQFF. CDR3 DNA sequence: TGCGCCAGCAGCGTGGGACAACCAAATAAGAATGAGCAGTTCTTC.

The chain couples TRBV28 to TRBJ1-2, with no clear D. Germline V gene lookup returns CDR1 MDHEN and CDR2 SYDVKM. V was cut by 2 bases and J by 7 bases, with 14 bases left in between. This CDR3 comprises 14 residues. CDR3 nucleotides: TGTGCCAGCAGTTTAGTGGGCCGTACCTTTGGCTACACCTTC. Its protein is CASSLVGRTFGYTF.

This clonotype has only a few counts. V is TRBV20-1 and J is TRBJ2-1; TRBD2 matches 10 bases. The CDR3 totals 15 residues. The germline V gene has CDR1 DFQATT and CDR2 SNEGSKA (reference sequence). With 5 bases clipped from V and 6 bases from J, the junction kept 10 bases outside the gene matches. CDR3 protein: CSAFRGSGGANEQFF. The DNA of the CDR3 is TGCAGTGCTTTCCGAGGGAGCGGGGGGGCCAATGAGCAGTTCTTC.

V gene TRBV7-2 combines with J gene TRBJ1-1; D gene uncertain. Germline V lookup: CDR1 SGHTA, CDR2 FQGNSA. The CDR3 has 13 residues. With 7 bases removed from V and 4 bases from J, the gap between germline ends came to 13 bases. The DNA of the CDR3 is TGTGCCAGCACCCAACATGAGGGCACTGAAGCTTTCTTT. It translates to CASTQHEGTEAFF. The variable domain in full, with the rest retrieved from reference TRBV7-2 and TRBJ1-1, is GAGVSQSPSNKVTEKGKDVELRCDPISGHTALYWYRQSLGQGLEFLIYFQGNSAPDKSGLPSDRFSAERTGGSVSTLTIQRTQQEDSAVYLCASTQHEGTEAFFGQGTRLTVV.

There are a few counts of this clonotype. The V gene is TRBV6-1, the J gene TRBJ2-7; TRBD1 is a possible D gene (5 bases). V lost 7 bases and J 4 bases, leaving 17 bases between the germline ends. The CDR3 has 14 residues. CDR1 is MNHNS, CDR2 SASEGT, per germline. CDR3 amino acids: CASTLGRKGYEQYF. In nucleotides, the CDR3 is TGTGCCAGCACGCTTGGACGGAAGGGGTACGAGCAGTACTTC.

The chain employs TRBV2 and TRBJ1-2; no firm D call. This CDR3 is built from 12 residues. Trimming cost V 6 bases and J 6 bases, with 11 bases left between them. CDR1 and CDR2 (germline): SNHLY, FYNNEI. Here the CDR3 DNA reads TGTGCCAGCAGACTTGTAGGGAATGGCTACACCTTC. Its protein is CASRLVGNGYTF.

A few counts support this clonotype. V and J are TRBV4-2 and TRBJ1-6; D uncertain. CDR3 length equals 14 residues. Trimming took off 5 bases at V and 9 bases at J, with 14 bases between the two ends. The germline V gene has CDR1 LGHNA and CDR2 YNFKEQ. CDR3 protein: CASSAAGDGSPLHF. The DNA of the CDR3 is TGTGCCAGCAGCGCGGCGGGTGATGGTTCACCCCTCCACTTT.

The gene calls are TRBV29-1 and TRBJ2-1, with D perhaps matching TRBD2 (5 bases). Germline V CDR1 and CDR2: SQVTM, ANQGSEA. The CDR3 is made up of 15 amino acids. V was pared by 5 bases and J by 13 bases, with 27 bases between. CDR3: CSVSSGGLPSETQFF. The CDR3 DNA is TGCAGCGTTTCTTCCGGCGGACTCCCGTCGGAGACCCAGTTCTTC.

The V call is TRBV6-5, the J call TRBJ2-3, with D possibly TRBD1 on 5 matching bases. There are 19 residues in the CDR3. V was trimmed by 2 bases and J by 0 bases, leaving 21 bases between them. Germline CDR1 reads MNHEY; CDR2 reads SVGAGI. Here the CDR3 reads CASSYERRASGSSTDTQYF. CDR3 DNA sequence: TGTGCCAGCAGTTACGAACGACGGGCTTCAGGGTCTAGCACAGATACGCAGTATTTT.

The V call is TRBV12-3 or TRBV12-4, the J call TRBJ2-1; the match to TRBD1 covers 9 bases. The junction had 3 bases not matched to a gene; V was cut back by 3 bases and J by 9 bases. The CDR3 sequence is 13 residues long. The CDR3 sequence: CASSLMDRGEQFF. In nucleotides, the CDR3 is TGTGCCAGCAGTTTGATGGACAGGGGTGAGCAGTTCTTC.

The chain couples TRBV11-2 to TRBJ1-4; 8 bases map to TRBD1. CDR3 length: 17 amino acids. V lost 1 base, J lost 1 base, and 5 bases stayed unmatched. Germline CDR1 and CDR2: SGHAT and FQNNGV. The CDR3 nucleotides are TGTGCCAGCAGCTTAGTGGGCAGGGGGCGAACTAATGAAAAACTGTTTTTT. Translating it yields CASSLVGRGRTNEKLFF.

This clonotype has a handful of counts. The CDR3 DNA follows: TGTGCCAGCAGCTTAGTGGTTCCGAGTTCCTACAATGAGCAGTTCTTC. Protein product: CASSLVVPSSYNEQFF. J is TRBJ2-1 and V is TRBV7-8, with D uncertain. Germline CDR1 and CDR2: SGHVS and FQNEAQ. V was clipped by 1 base and J by 1 base, with 11 bases between them. The CDR3 runs to 16 residues.

The chain employs TRBV9 and TRBJ2-1, with TRBD2 matching over 7 bases. Germline CDR1 SGDLS, CDR2 YYNGEE. The V segment lost 0 bases and the J segment 8 bases; nucleotides outside the gene matches: 8. CDR3 size: 15 residues. CDR3 DNA: TGTGCCAGCAGCGTAGGGGTGGGGGGGGGAGATGAGCAGTTCTTC. Translating gives CASSVGVGGGDEQFF.

This clonotype was seen a handful of times. V gene TRBV6-1 combines with J gene TRBJ1-2, with D hard to call. The CDR3 length is 13 residues. The V gene lost 6 bases and the J gene lost 4 bases, with 12 bases spanning the gap. Per the germline V gene, CDR1 is MNHNS and CDR2 is SASEGT. Here the CDR3 reads CASSPTDTYGYTF. The CDR3 nucleotides are TGTGCCAGCAGCCCGACCGACACCTATGGCTACACCTTC.

This clonotype was observed a handful of times. The chain has TRBV10-3 and TRBJ2-5; weak D call: TRBD1 (5 bases). The CDR3 is made up of 13 amino acids. CDR1 ENHRY and CDR2 SYGVKD come from the germline V gene. Trimming left V 7 bases short and J 5 bases short, with 14 bases between. The CDR3 loop is CAINRGRDETQYF. CDR3 nucleotide sequence: TGTGCCATCAATAGGGGAAGGGATGAGACCCAGTACTTC.

This clonotype has just a few counts. The chain employs TRBV6-2 or TRBV6-3 and TRBJ2-7; D unresolved. Trimming took 2 bases from V and 4 from J, leaving 9 bases between them. Germline-derived CDR1 and CDR2 are MNHEY and SVGEGT. The CDR3 contains 13 residues. CDR3 sequence (DNA): TGTGCCAGCAGTTACCGCACTAAATACGAGCAGTACTTC. Protein: CASSYRTKYEQYF.